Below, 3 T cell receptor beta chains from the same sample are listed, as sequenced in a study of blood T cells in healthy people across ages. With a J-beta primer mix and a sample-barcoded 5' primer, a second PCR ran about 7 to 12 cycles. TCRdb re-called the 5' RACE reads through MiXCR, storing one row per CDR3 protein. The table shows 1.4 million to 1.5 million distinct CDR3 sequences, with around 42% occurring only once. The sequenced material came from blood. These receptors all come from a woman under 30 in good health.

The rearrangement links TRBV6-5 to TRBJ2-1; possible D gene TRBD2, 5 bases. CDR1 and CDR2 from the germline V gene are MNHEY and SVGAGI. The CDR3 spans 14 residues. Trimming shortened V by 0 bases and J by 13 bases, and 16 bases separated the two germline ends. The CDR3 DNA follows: TGTGCCAGCAGTTACTCAGAGGCCGGGGAGACCCAGTTCTTC. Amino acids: CASSYSEAGETQFF.

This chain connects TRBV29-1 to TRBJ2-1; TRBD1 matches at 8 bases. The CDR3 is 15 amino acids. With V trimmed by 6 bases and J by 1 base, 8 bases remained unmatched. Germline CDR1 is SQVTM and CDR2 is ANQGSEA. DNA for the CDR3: TGCAGCGTCCTCGGGACAGGTGGGTCCTACAATGAGCAGTTCTTC. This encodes CSVLGTGGSYNEQFF.

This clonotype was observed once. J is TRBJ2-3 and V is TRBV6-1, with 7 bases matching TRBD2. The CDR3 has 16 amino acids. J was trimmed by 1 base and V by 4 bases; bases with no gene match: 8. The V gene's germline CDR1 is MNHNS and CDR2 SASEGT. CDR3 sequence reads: CASSAGTISGTDTQYF. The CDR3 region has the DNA TGTGCCAGCAGTGCCGGGACTATTTCGGGCACAGATACGCAGTATTTT.